Presented here are 7 T cell receptor beta chains from one specimen sequenced in a study. Each CDR3 protein is one row after TCRdb ran MiXCR on the RT-PCR reads. The sample lists about 680,000 distinct CDR3 sequences; 14% were seen once. The sequenced sample was memory CD4+ T cells from blood. These receptors came from a female donor in good health, serving as a healthy control.

The V gene is TRBV7-3, the J gene TRBJ2-5; D possibly corresponds to TRBD2 (5 bases). The germline V gene encodes CDR1 SGHTA and CDR2 FQGTGA. This CDR3 comprises 15 residues. V was clipped by 2 bases and J by 5 bases, with 15 bases between them. The CDR3 nucleotides are TGTGCCAGCAGCTTATCAGCCCGACTATCGGAGACCCAGTACTTC. Protein product: CASSLSARLSETQYF.

This clonotype was counted many times. V and J are TRBV29-1 and TRBJ2-7; TRBD1 matches at 10 bases. The V gene's germline CDR1 is SQVTM and CDR2 ANQGSEA. CDR3 length: 12 amino acids. The V segment lost 6 bases and the J segment 6 bases; nucleotides outside the gene matches: 5. This chain's CDR3 is CSVGTGEGEQYF. The CDR3 DNA is TGCAGCGTGGGGACAGGGGAGGGCGAGCAGTACTTC.

Many counts were recorded for this clonotype. The J gene is TRBJ2-7, the V gene TRBV6-5; D not resolved. The V end lost 10 bases, the J end lost 3 bases, and 10 bases lay between the germline ends. Germline lookup yields CDR1 MNHEY and CDR2 SVGAGI. The CDR3 has 11 amino acids. CDR3 coding DNA: TGTGCCATCAGAGAAGACTACGAGCAGTACTTC. It translates to CAIREDYEQYF.

The rearrangement joins TRBV5-1 to TRBJ1-4; 7 bases align to TRBD1. Trimming at V came to 5 bases and at J to 8 bases, leaving 9 bases not matched to a gene. The CDR3 covers 14 residues. The germline CDR1 and CDR2 sequences are SGHRS and YFSETQ. The DNA for the CDR3 is TGCGCCAGCAGTCGACAGGGAAATGAAGAAAAACTGTTTTTT. Translating it yields CASSRQGNEEKLFF.

The chain is built from TRBV18 and TRBJ1-3, with D hard to call. CDR1 KGHSH and CDR2 LQKENI come from the germline V gene. The CDR3 is made up of 14 amino acids. Trimming took 3 bases from V and 1 from J, leaving 7 bases between them. This CDR3 is CASSPPRSGNTIYF. The CDR3 region has the DNA TGTGCCAGCTCACCTCCTCGTTCTGGAAACACCATATATTTT. The full variable domain, with the rest looked up from reference TRBV18 and TRBJ1-3, is NAGVMQNPRHLVRRRGQEARLRCSPMKGHSHVYWYRQLPEEGLKFMVYLQKENIIDESGMPKERFSAEFPKEGPSILRIQQVVRGDSAAYFCASSPPRSGNTIYFGEGSWLTVV.

This clonotype was detected only a few times. The CDR3 DNA reads as TGCAGCGGCTTGAGGGAAAGCAATGAGCAGTTCTTC. Translation gives CSGLRESNEQFF. This chain uses TRBV20-1 with TRBJ2-1; D may be TRBD2 (5 bases). CDR1 is DFQATT, CDR2 SNEGSKA, per germline (reference sequence). The CDR3 covers 12 residues.

This clonotype was counted ten times or more. This chain uses TRBV12-3 or TRBV12-4 with TRBJ1-5; no definite D call. Trimming shortened V by 2 bases and J by 5 bases, and 10 bases separated the two germline ends. CDR3 length: 14 amino acids. The CDR3 reads CASSLSSRHQPQHF. In DNA form, the CDR3 reads TGTGCCAGCAGTTTATCGTCCCGGCATCAGCCCCAGCATTTT.